These 13 T cell receptor beta chains share one sample of origin, sequenced in a study of post-analysis software for immune sequencing data. Findings and caveats of the study: Comparison of patients with controls showed 4 to 6 TRBV segments more frequent in patients, TRBV5-6, TRBV5-1 and TRBV20-1 among them.

Each TCR beta cDNA library carried unique molecular identifiers. TCRdb reanalysed the PCR reads using MiXCR and keeps one entry per CDR3 protein. The repertoire holds some 890,000 distinct CDR3 sequences, with 53% as singletons. What these receptors recognize is not known. Sequenced material: blood. The source of these receptors is a girl under 18 with multiple sclerosis.

V and J are TRBV5-1 and TRBJ2-3, with 7 bases fitting TRBD2. CDR1 and CDR2 (germline): SGHRS, YFSETQ. Trimming cost V 4 bases and J 2 bases; bases outside gene matches: 7. This CDR3 is built from 15 residues. The CDR3 DNA reads TGCGCCAGCAGCCCACGGACTAGTTTCACAGATACGCAGTATTTT. This encodes CASSPRTSFTDTQYF. Full variable domain (rest looked up from reference TRBV5-1 and TRBJ2-3): KAGVTQTPRYLIKTRGQQVTLSCSPISGHRSVSWYQQTPGQGLQFLFEYFSETQRNKGNFPGRFSGRQFSNSRSEMNVSTLELGDSALYLCASSPRTSFTDTQYFGPGTRLTVL.

The chain combines TRBV5-5 with TRBJ2-1; D may correspond to TRBD1 or TRBD2 (5 bases each). CDR1 SGHKS and CDR2 YYEKEE come from the germline V gene (reference sequence). Trimming cost V 0 bases and J 0 bases, with 16 bases left between them. CDR3 length: 18 amino acids. This chain's CDR3 is CASSLGPGPTSSYNEQFF. CDR3 in DNA: TGTGCCAGCAGCTTGGGCCCGGGACCCACGAGCTCCTACAATGAGCAGTTCTTC.

V gene TRBV4-2 combines with J gene TRBJ2-1, with 7 bases lining up with TRBD1. The end of the DNA fits TRBJ2-7 better, so the J call may be wrong. The CDR3 has 17 residues. Germline V gene lookup returns CDR1 LGHNA and CDR2 YNFKEQ. The CDR3 nucleotides are TGTGCCAGCAGCCAAGATCGACAGGGTGGTTCCTACAATGAGCAGTACTTC. Its translation is CASSQDRQGGSYNEQYF.

The rearrangement uses TRBV10-3 and TRBJ2-5; 7 nucleotides line up with TRBD2. The CDR3 has 15 residues. V lost 0 bases, J lost 11 bases, and 12 bases stayed unmatched. Looked up from germline, CDR1 is ENHRY and CDR2 is SYGVKD. CDR3 in DNA: TGTGCCATCAGTGAGTCGGTCGGGGGGTACAATGAGCAGTACTTC. It yields the protein CAISESVGGYNEQYF.

The table lists this clonotype with a few counts. The chain couples TRBV9 to TRBJ2-5; 11 positions agree with TRBD1. V shed 2 bases, J shed 2 bases, and the junction held 2 bases outside the gene matches. The V gene's germline CDR1 is SGDLS and CDR2 YYNGEE. The CDR3 sequence is 15 residues long. Here the CDR3 DNA reads TGTGCCAGCAGCGTCGGACAGGGGGCACAAGAGACCCAGTACTTC. Encoded protein: CASSVGQGAQETQYF.

Many counts were recorded for this clonotype. The J gene is TRBJ2-7, the V gene TRBV4-1; D is ambiguous. Germline lookup yields CDR1 MGHRA and CDR2 YSYEKL. The CDR3 covers 15 residues. Trimming stripped 4 bases from V and 3 bases from J, with 16 bases between. The CDR3 DNA is TGCGCCAGCAGCCGGGAAGCACAACGTGACTACGAGCAGTACTTC. Its translation is CASSREAQRDYEQYF.

This clonotype was seen a few times. The rearrangement links TRBV20-1 to TRBJ2-5; 9 nucleotides line up with TRBD2. The CDR3 runs to 14 residues. Germline lookup yields CDR1 DFQATT and CDR2 SNEGSKA (reference sequence). V shed 3 bases and J 0 bases; nucleotides not matched to a gene: 2. As DNA, the CDR3 is TGCAGTGCTAGGCGGGGGGGAAACCAAGAGACCCAGTACTTC. Translated: CSARRGGNQETQYF.

The chain carries TRBV12-3 or TRBV12-4 and TRBJ1-2; TRBD1 matches at 8 bases. V dropped 2 bases and J dropped 8; count of bases not matched to a gene: 10. The CDR3 contains 15 residues. For the CDR3, the DNA is TGTGCCAGCAGTTTAATTGGACAGGGCGCTCGGGGCTACACCTTC. Translation: CASSLIGQGARGYTF.

This chain uses TRBV14 with TRBJ2-1, with a tentative D call TRBD2 (5 bases). Germline-derived CDR1 and CDR2 are SGHDN and FVKESK. V was clipped by 4 bases and J by 8 bases, with 12 bases between them. CDR3 length: 13 amino acids. The CDR3 bases are TGTGCCAGCAGCCCCCCCGGTAGCGATGAGCAGTTCTTC. Translating gives CASSPPGSDEQFF.

The rearrangement links TRBV3-1 to TRBJ2-3; 7 nucleotides align to TRBD2. The length of the CDR3 is 13 residues. In germline, CDR1 is LGHDT, CDR2 YNNKEL (reference sequence). V shed 6 bases and J 8 bases; nucleotides not matched to a gene: 8. CDR3 nucleotides: TGTGCCAGCAGTCCTCGACTAGCAAGTACGCAGTATTTT. As protein: CASSPRLASTQYF.

The J gene is TRBJ2-1, the V gene TRBV29-1, with 7 bases lining up with TRBD1. V was clipped by 3 bases and J by 2 bases; unmatched bases: 4. The germline V gene has CDR1 SQVTM and CDR2 ANQGSEA. The CDR3 is 14 amino acids. CDR3 nucleotide sequence: TGCAGCGTTGAGGGGACAGTCGCCTACAATGAGCAGTTCTTC. Encoded protein: CSVEGTVAYNEQFF.

The chain has TRBV7-3 and TRBJ2-1; 8 bases map to TRBD2. CDR1 SGHTA and CDR2 FQGTGA come from the germline V gene. This CDR3 is 15 amino acids long. Trimming took 5 bases from V and 9 from J; bases not matched to a gene: 12. The CDR3 region has the DNA TGTGCCAGCAGCCCGGGGGGGTCCGCCCTTGCTGAGCAGTTCTTC. Translated, it gives CASSPGGSALAEQFF.

This chain connects TRBV29-1 to TRBJ2-2, with D tentatively TRBD2 (6 bases). The germline CDR1 and CDR2 sequences are SQVTM and ANQGSEA. The CDR3 is 15 amino acids. V was shortened by 4 bases and J by 0 bases, with 12 bases between the two germline ends. CDR3 sequence reads: CSVVEGPTNTGELFF. CDR3 coding DNA: TGCAGCGTTGTGGAGGGACCGACGAACACCGGGGAGCTGTTTTTT.